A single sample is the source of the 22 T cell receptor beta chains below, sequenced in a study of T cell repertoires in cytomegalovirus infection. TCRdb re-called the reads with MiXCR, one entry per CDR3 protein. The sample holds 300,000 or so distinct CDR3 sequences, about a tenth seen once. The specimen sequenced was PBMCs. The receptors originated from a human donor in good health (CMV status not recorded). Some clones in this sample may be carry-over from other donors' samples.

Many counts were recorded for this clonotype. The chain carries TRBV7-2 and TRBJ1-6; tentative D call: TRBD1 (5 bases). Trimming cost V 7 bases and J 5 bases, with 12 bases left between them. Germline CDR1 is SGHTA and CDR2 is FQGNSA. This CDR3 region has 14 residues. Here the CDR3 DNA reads TGTGCCAGCACCGCGGGACCGAATAATTCACCCCTCCACTTT. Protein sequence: CASTAGPNNSPLHF.

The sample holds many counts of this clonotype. The CDR3 reads CATSEPGGTEGNTDTQYF. The CDR3 DNA reads TGTGCCACCAGTGAGCCCGGCGGGACAGAAGGGAACACAGATACGCAGTATTTT. V usage is TRBV24-1 and J usage is TRBJ2-3; tentative D call: TRBD1 (7 bases). With 4 bases removed from V and 2 bases from J, the gap between germline ends came to 21 bases. There are 18 residues in the CDR3. The V gene's germline CDR1 is KGHDR and CDR2 SFDVKD.

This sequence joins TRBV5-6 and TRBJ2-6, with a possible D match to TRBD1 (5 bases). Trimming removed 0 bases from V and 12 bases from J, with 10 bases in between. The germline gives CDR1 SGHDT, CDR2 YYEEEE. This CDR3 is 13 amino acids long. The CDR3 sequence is CASSLGRASVLTF. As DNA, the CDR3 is TGTGCCAGCAGCTTGGGCAGGGCATCCGTCCTGACTTTC. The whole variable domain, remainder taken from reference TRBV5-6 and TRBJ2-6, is DAGVTQSPTHLIKTRGQQVTLRCSPKSGHDTVSWYQQALGQGPQFIFQYYEEEERQRGNFPDRFSGHQFPNYSSELNVNALLLGDSALYLCASSLGRASVLTFGAGSRLTVL.

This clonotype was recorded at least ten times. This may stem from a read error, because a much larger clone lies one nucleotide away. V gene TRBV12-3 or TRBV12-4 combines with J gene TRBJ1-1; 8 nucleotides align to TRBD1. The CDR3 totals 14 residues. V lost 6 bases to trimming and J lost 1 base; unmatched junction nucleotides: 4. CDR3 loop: CASRPRGQNTEAFF. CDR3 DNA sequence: TGTGCCAGCAGACCCAGGGGGCAGAACACTGAAGCTTTCTTT.

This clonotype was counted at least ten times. The CDR3 spells CASSLVDSGSGNTIYF. For the CDR3, the DNA is TGTGCCAGCAGCTTAGTGGATTCGGGCTCTGGAAACACCATATATTTT. This chain links TRBV7-2 with TRBJ1-3; no definite D call. The CDR3 spans 16 residues. Per the germline V gene, CDR1 is SGHTA and CDR2 is FQGNSA. Trimming pared 1 base from V and 0 bases from J, leaving 10 bases between. Together with reference TRBV7-2 and TRBJ1-3, the CDR3 gives the full variable domain: GAGVSQSPSNKVTEKGKDVELRCDPISGHTALYWYRQSLGQGLEFLIYFQGNSAPDKSGLPSDRFSAERTGGSVSTLTIQRTQQEDSAVYLCASSLVDSGSGNTIYFGEGSWLTVV.

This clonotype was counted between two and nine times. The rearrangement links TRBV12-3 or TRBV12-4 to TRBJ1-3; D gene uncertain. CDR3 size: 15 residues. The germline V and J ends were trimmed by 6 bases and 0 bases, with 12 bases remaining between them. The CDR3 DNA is TGTGCCAGCAGACCCAGGTCTTACTCTGGAAACACCATATATTTT. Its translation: CASRPRSYSGNTIYF.

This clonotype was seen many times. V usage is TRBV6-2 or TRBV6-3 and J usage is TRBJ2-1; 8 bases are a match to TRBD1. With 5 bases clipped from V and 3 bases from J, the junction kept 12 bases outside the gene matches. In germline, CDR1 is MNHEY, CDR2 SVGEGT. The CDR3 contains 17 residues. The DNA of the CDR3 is TGTGCCAGCAGTCCCCTTTTGAGACAGGGGCGCTACAATGAGCAGTTCTTC. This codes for CASSPLLRQGRYNEQFF.

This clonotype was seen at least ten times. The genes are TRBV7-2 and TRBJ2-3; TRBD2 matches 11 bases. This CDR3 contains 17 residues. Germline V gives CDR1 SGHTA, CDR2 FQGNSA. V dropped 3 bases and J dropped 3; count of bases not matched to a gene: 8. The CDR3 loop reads CASSFLTSGASTDTQYF. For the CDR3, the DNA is TGTGCCAGCAGCTTTCTGACTAGCGGGGCGTCAACAGATACGCAGTATTTT.

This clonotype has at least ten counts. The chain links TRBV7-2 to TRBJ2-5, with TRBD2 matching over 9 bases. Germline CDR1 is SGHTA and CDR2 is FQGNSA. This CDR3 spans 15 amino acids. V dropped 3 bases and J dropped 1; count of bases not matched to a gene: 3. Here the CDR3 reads CASSFNSGGQETQYF. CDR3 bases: TGTGCCAGCAGCTTCAATAGCGGGGGCCAAGAGACCCAGTACTTC.

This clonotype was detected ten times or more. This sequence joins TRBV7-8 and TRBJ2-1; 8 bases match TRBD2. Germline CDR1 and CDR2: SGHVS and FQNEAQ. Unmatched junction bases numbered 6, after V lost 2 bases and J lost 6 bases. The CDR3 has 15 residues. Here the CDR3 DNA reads TGTGCCAGCAGCTTACGGGGGGGGGACCCCAATGAGCAGTTCTTC. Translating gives CASSLRGGDPNEQFF. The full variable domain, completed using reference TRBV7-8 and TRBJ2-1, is GAGVSQSPRYKVAKRGQDVALRCDPISGHVSLFWYQQALGQGPEFLTYFQNEAQLDKSGLPSDRFFAERPEGSVSTLKIQRTQQEDSAVYLCASSLRGGDPNEQFFGPGTRLTVL.

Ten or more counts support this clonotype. The CDR3 here is CASSTTSGGAYEQYF. CDR3 coding DNA: TGTGCCAGCAGCACGACTAGCGGGGGGGCCTACGAGCAGTACTTC. The chain recombines TRBV12-3 or TRBV12-4 with TRBJ2-7, with 14 bases lining up with TRBD2. CDR3 length equals 15 residues. J was trimmed by 2 bases and V by 6 bases; bases with no gene match: 3.

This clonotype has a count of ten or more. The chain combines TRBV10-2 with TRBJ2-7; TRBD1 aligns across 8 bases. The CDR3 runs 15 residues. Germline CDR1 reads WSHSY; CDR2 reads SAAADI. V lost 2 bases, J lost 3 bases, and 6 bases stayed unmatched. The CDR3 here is CASSESPDRVYEQYF. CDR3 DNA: TGCGCCAGCAGTGAGAGCCCGGACAGGGTCTACGAGCAGTACTTC.

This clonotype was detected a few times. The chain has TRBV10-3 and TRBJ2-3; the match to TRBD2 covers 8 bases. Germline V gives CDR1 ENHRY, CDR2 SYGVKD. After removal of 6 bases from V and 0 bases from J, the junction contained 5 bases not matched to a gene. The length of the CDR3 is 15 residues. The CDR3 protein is CAIRPVAGSTDTQYF. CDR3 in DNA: TGTGCCATCAGACCAGTAGCGGGGAGCACAGATACGCAGTATTTT.

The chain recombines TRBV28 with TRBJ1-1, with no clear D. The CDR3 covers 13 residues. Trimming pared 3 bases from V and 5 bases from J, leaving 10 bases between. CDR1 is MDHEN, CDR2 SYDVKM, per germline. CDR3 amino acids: CASSFPGRTEAFF. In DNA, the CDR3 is TGTGCCAGCAGTTTCCCAGGAAGGACTGAAGCTTTCTTT.

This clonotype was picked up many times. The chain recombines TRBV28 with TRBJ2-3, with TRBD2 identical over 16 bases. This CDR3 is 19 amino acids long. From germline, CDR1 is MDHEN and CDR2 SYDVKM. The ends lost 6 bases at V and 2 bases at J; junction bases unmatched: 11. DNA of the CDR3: TGTGCCAGCAGCGAGGGACTAGCGGGGGGGTGGCTGGTCACAGATACGCAGTATTTT. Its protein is CASSEGLAGGWLVTDTQYF.

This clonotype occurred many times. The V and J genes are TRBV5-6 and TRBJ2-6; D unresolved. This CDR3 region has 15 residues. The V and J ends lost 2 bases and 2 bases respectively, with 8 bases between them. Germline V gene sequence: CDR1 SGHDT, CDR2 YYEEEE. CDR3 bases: TGTGCCAGCAGCTTCTGGGCGACTGGGGCCAACGTCCTGACTTTC. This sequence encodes CASSFWATGANVLTF. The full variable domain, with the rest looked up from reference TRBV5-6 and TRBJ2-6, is DAGVTQSPTHLIKTRGQQVTLRCSPKSGHDTVSWYQQALGQGPQFIFQYYEEEERQRGNFPDRFSGHQFPNYSSELNVNALLLGDSALYLCASSFWATGANVLTFGAGSRLTVL.

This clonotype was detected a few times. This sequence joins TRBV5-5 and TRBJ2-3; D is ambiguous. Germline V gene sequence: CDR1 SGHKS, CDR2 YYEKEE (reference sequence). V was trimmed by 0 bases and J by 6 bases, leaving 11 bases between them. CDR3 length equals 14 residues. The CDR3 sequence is CASSLDAVRDTQYF. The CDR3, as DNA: TGTGCCAGCAGCTTGGACGCGGTCCGGGATACGCAGTATTTT.

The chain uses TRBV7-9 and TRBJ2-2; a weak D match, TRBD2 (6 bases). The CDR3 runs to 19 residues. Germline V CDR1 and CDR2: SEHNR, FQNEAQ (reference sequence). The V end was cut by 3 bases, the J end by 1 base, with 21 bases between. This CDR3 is CASSFRGSTPTLNTGELFF. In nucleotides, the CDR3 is TGTGCCAGCAGCTTCCGGGGGTCGACTCCCACCCTGAACACCGGGGAGCTGTTTTTT.

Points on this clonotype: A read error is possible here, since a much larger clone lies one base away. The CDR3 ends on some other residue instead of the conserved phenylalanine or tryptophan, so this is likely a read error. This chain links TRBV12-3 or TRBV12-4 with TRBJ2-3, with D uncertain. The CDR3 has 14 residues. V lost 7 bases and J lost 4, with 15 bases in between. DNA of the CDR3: TGTGCCAGCACACTATATTCGACCCCAGATACGCAGTATTCT. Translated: CASTLYSTPDTQYS.

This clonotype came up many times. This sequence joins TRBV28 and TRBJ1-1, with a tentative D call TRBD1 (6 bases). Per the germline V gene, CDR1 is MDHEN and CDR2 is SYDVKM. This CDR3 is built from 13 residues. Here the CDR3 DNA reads TGTGTCTCCATTAGAGGGGGGAGCACTGAAGCTTTCTTT. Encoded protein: CVSIRGGSTEAFF.

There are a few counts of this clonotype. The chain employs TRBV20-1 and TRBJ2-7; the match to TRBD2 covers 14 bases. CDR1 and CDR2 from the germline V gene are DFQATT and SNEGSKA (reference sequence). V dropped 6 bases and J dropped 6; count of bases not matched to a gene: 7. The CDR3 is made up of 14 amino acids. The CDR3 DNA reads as TGCAGTGCAACGACTAGCGGGGGGGCTAGCGAGCAGTACTTC. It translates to CSATTSGGASEQYF.

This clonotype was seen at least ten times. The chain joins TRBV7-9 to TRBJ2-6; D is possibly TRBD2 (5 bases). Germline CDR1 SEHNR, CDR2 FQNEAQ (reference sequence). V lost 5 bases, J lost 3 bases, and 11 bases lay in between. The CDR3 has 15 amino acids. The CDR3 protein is CASSPPGFGANVLTF. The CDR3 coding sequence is TGTGCCAGCAGCCCCCCGGGGTTTGGGGCCAACGTCCTGACTTTC.